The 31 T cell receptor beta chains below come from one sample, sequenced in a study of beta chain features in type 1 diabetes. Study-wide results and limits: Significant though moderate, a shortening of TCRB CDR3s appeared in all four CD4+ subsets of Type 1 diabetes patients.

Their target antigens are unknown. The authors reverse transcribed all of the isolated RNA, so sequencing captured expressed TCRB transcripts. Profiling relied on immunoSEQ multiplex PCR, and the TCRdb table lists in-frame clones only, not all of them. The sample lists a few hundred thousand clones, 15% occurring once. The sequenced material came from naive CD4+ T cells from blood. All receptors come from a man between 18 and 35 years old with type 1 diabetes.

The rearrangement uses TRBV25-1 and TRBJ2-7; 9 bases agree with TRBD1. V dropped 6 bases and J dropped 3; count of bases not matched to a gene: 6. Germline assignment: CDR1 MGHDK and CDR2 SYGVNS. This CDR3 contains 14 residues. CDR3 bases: TGTGCCAGCAGCCCGGGACAGGGTATCTACGAGCAGTACTTC. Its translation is CASSPGQGIYEQYF.

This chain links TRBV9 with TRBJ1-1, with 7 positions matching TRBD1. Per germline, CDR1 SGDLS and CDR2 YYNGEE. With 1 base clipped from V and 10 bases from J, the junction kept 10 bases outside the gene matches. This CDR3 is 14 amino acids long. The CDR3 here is CASSVRTGVAGAFF. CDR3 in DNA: TGTGCCAGCAGCGTAAGAACAGGGGTGGCTGGAGCTTTCTTT.

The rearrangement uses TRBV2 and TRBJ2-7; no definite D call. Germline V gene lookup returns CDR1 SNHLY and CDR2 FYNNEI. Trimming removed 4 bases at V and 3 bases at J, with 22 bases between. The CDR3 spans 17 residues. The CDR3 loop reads CASSGSYTSVLHYEQYF. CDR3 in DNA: TGTGCCAGCAGTGGGAGTTATACAAGTGTTCTGCACTACGAGCAGTACTTC.

This CDR3 reads CASSRDMNQVYEQFF. DNA of the CDR3: TGCGCCAGCAGCCGAGACATGAACCAGGTATATGAGCAGTTCTTC. The chain joins TRBV4-1 to TRBJ2-1; D remains ambiguous. CDR1 and CDR2 (germline): MGHRA, YSYEKL. The germline V and J ends were trimmed by 4 bases and 8 bases, with 18 bases remaining between them. The CDR3 has 15 residues.

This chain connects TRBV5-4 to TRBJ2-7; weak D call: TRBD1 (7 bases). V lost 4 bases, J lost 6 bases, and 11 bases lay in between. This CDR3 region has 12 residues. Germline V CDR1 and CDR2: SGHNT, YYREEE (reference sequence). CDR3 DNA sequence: TGTGCCAGCAGCGTTCAGGGGGGCGAGCAGTACTTC. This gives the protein CASSVQGGEQYF.

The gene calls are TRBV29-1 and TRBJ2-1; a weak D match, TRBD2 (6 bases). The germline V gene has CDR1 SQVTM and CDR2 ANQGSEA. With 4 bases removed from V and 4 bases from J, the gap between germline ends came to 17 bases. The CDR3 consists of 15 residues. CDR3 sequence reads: CSVGLRLANYNEQFF. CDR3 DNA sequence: TGCAGCGTTGGACTACGCCTAGCGAATTACAATGAGCAGTTCTTC.

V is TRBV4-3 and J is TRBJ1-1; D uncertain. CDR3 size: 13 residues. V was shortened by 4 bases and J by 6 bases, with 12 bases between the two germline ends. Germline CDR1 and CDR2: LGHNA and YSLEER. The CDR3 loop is CASSPGVHPEAFF. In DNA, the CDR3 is TGCGCCAGCAGCCCCGGGGTTCATCCTGAAGCTTTCTTT.

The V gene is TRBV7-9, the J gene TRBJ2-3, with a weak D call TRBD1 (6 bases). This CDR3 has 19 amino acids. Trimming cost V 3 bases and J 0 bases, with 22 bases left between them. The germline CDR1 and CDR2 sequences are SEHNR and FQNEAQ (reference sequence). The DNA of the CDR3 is TGTGCCAGCAGCTTCCCTAGGGGGAGAGGAAGAACTAGCACAGATACGCAGTATTTT. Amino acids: CASSFPRGRGRTSTDTQYF.

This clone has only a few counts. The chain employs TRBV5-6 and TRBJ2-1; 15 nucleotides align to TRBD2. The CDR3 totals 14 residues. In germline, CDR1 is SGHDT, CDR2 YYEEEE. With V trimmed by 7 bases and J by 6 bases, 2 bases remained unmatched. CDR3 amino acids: CASLGLAGGNEQFF. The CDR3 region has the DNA TGTGCCAGCTTGGGACTAGCGGGGGGCAATGAGCAGTTCTTC.

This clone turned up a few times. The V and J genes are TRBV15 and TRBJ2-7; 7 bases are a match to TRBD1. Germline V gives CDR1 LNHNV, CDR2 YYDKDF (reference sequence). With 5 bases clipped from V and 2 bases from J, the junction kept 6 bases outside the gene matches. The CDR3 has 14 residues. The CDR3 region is CATSSRQGAYEQYF. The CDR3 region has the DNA TGTGCCACCAGCTCTCGACAGGGAGCCTACGAGCAGTACTTC.

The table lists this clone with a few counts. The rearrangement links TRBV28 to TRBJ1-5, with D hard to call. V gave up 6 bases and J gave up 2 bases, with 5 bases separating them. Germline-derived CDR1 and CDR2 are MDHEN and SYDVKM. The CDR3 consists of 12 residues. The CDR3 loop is CASREGNQPQHF. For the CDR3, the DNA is TGTGCCAGCAGAGAGGGCAATCAGCCCCAGCATTTT.

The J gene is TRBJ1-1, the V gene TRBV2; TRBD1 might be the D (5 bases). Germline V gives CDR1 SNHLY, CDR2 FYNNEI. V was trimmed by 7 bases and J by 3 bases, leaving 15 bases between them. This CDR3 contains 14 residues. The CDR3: CASTEPQGHTEAFF. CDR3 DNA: TGTGCCAGCACCGAACCGCAGGGCCACACTGAAGCTTTCTTT.

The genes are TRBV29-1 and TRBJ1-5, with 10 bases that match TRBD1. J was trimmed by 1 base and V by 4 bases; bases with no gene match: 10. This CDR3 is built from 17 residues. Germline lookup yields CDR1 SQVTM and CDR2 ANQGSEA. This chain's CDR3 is CSVGTGGAAGSNQPQHF. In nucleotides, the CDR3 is TGCAGCGTTGGGACAGGGGGAGCAGCGGGGAGCAATCAGCCCCAGCATTTT. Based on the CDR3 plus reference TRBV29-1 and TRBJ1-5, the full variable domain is SAVISQKPSRDICQRGTSLTIQCQVDSQVTMMFWYRQQPGQSLTLIATANQGSEATYESGFVIDKFPISRPNLTFSTLTVSNMSPEDSSIYLCSVGTGGAAGSNQPQHFGDGTRLSIL.

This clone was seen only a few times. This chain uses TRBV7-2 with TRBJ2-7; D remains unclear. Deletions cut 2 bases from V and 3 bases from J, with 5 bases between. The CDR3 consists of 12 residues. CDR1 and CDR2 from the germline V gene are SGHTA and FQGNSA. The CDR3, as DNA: TGTGCCAGCAGCTTAATTAGCTACGAGCAGTACTTC. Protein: CASSLISYEQYF.

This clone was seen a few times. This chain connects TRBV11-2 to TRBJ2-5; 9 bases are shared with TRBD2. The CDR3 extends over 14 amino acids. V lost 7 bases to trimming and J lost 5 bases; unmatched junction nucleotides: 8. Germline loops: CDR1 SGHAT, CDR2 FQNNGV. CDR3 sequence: CASNIAGVGETQYF. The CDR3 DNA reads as TGTGCCAGCAACATAGCGGGGGTCGGGGAGACCCAGTACTTC.

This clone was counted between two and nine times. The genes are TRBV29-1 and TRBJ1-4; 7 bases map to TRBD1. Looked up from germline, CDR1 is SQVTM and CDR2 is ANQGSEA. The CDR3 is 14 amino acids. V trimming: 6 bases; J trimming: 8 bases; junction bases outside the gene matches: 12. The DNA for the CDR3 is TGCAGCGTGGGGACCGGGACAGAAGGCGAAAAACTGTTTTTT. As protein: CSVGTGTEGEKLFF.

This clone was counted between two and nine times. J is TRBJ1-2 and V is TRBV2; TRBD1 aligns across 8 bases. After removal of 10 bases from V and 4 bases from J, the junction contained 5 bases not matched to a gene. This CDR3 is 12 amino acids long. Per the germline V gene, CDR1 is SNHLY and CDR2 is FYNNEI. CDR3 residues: CANGQGGYGYTF. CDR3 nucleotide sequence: TGTGCCAACGGACAGGGTGGCTATGGCTACACCTTC.

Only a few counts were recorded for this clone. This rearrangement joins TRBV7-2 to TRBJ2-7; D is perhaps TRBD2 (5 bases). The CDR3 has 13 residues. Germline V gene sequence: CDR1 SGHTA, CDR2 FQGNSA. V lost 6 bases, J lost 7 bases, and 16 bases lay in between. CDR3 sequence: CASSSLGSMEQYF. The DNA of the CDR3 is TGTGCCAGCAGTTCTTTGGGGAGTATGGAGCAGTACTTC.

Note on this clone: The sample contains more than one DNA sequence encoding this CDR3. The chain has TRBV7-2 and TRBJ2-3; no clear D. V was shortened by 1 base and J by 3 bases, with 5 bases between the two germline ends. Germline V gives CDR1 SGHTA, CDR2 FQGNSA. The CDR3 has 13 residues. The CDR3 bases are TGTGCCAGCAGCTTAGTTGAGACAGATACGCAGTATTTT. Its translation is CASSLVETDTQYF.

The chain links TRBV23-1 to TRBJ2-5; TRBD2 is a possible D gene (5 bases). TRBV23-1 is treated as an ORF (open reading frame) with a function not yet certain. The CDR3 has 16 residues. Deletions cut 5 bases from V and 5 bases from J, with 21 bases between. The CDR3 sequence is CASSFERRVNGETQYF. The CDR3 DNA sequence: TGCGCCAGCAGTTTCGAGCGGCGGGTAAATGGTGAGACCCAGTACTTC.

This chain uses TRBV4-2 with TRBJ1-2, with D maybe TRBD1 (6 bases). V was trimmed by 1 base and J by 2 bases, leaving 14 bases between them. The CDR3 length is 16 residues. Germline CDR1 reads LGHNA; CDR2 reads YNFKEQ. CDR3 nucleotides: TGTGCCAGCAGCCAAGTAGGGACATTCGAGAACTATGGCTACACCTTC. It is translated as CASSQVGTFENYGYTF.

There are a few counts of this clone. CDR3 residues: CASRDREAGYTF. Here the CDR3 DNA reads TGTGCCAGCAGGGACAGGGAAGCTGGCTACACCTTC. V usage is TRBV2 and J usage is TRBJ1-2, with 8 bases matching TRBD1. The germline CDR1 and CDR2 sequences are SNHLY and FYNNEI. Trimming cost V 6 bases and J 7 bases; bases outside gene matches: 4. The CDR3 has 12 residues.

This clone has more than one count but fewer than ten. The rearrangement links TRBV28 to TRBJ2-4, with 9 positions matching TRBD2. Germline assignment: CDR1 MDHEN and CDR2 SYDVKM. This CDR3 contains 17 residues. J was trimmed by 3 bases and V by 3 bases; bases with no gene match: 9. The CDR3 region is CASSFLRLAAIKNIQYF. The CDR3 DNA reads TGTGCCAGCAGTTTCTTAAGACTAGCGGCGATCAAAAACATTCAGTACTTC.

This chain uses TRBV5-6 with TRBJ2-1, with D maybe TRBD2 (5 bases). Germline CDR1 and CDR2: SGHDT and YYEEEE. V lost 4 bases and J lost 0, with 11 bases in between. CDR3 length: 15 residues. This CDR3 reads CASSPGLNSYNEQFF. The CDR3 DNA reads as TGTGCCAGCAGCCCTGGACTGAACTCCTACAATGAGCAGTTCTTC.

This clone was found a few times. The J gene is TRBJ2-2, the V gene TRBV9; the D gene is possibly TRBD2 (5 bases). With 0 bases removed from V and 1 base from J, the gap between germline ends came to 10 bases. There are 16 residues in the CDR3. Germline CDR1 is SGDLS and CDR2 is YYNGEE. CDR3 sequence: CASSVGVGGNTGELFF. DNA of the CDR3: TGTGCCAGCAGCGTAGGTGTCGGAGGGAACACCGGGGAGCTGTTTTTT.

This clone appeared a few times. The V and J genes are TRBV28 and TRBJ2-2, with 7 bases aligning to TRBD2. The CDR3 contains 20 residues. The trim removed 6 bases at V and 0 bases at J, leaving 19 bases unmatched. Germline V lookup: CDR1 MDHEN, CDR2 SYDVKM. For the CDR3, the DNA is TGTGCCAGCAGCTCCGTGGGGGGGAAACCCCGAAGCTCGAACACCGGGGAGCTGTTTTTT. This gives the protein CASSSVGGKPRSSNTGELFF.

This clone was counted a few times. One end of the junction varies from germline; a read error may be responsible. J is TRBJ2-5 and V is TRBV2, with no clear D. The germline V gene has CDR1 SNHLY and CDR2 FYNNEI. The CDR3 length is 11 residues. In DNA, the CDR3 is TGTGCCAGCAATTACCAGGAGACCCAGTACTTC. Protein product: CASNYQETQYF.

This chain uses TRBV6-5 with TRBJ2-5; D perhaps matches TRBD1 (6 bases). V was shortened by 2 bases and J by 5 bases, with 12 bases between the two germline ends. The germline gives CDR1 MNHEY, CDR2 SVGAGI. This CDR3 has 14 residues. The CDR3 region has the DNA TGTGCCAGCAGTTACAGGGGGAACATCGAGACCCAGTACTTC. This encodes CASSYRGNIETQYF.

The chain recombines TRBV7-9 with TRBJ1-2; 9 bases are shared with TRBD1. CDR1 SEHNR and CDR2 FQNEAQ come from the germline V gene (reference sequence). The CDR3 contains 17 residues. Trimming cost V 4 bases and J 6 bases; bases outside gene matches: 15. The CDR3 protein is CASSSDRGLTSSDGYTF. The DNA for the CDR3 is TGTGCCAGCAGCTCAGACAGGGGGTTGACCTCTAGCGATGGCTACACCTTC.

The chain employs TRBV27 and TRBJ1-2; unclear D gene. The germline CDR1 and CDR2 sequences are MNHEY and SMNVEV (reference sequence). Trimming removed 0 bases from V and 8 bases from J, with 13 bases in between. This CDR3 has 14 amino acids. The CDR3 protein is CASSLSRLSRGYTF. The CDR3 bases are TGTGCCAGCAGTTTATCAAGACTCTCGCGGGGCTACACCTTC.

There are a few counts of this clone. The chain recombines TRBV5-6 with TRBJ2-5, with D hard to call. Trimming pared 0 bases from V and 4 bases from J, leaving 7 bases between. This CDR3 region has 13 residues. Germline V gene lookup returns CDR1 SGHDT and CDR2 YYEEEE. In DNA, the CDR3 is TGTGCCAGCAGCTTGGTTTCGGGAGAGACCCAGTACTTC. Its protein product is CASSLVSGETQYF.